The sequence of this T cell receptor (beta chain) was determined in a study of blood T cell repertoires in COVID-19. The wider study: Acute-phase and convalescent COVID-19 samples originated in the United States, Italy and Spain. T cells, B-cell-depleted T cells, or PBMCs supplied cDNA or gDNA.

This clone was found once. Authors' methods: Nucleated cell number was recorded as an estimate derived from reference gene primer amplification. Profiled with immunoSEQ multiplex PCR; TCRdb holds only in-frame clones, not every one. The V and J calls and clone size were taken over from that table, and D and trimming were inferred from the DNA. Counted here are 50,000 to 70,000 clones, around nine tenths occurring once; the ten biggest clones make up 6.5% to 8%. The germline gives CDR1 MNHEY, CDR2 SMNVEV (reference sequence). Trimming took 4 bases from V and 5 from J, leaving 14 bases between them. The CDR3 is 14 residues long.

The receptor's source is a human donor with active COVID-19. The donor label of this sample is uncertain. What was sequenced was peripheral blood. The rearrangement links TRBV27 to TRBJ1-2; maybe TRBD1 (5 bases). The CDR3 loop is CASSSAGMLYGYTF. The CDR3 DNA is TGTGCCAGCAGTTCAGCAGGGATGTTGTATGGCTACACCTTC.